This entry describes one TCR beta chain. Its antigen remains unknown. J gave up 4 bases and V 3 bases, and 12 bases lay outside the gene matches. This CDR3 contains 17 residues. Per the germline V gene, CDR1 is MDHEN and CDR2 is SYDVKM. The entry originates in a study of shared clonotypes between healthy human individuals. Looking at the study overall: Per donor, three plates held CD4 naive cells, three held CD4 memory, two held CD8 naive and one held CD8 memory.

The study, taken as a whole, reports: Clonotype sharing across donors was expected to vary with sequencing depth. Estimated richness was generally greater in naive than memory subsets.

Assay used: immunoSEQ multiplex PCR; TCRdb lists only in-frame clones, some missing. The sample contains approximately 2.4 million clones, more than 90% of which appear only once. Sequences were obtained from naive CD4+ T cells sorted from blood. The sample's subset: CD45RA+ positively selected. This sequence joins TRBV28 and TRBJ2-7, with 10 bases that match TRBD2. The sequence was obtained from a man aged 18 to 30 in good health. The DNA of the CDR3 is TGTGCCAGCAGTTTCACTTGGGCTAGCGGGAGTTCTTACGAGCAGTACTTC. Its translation: CASSFTWASGSSYEQYF.